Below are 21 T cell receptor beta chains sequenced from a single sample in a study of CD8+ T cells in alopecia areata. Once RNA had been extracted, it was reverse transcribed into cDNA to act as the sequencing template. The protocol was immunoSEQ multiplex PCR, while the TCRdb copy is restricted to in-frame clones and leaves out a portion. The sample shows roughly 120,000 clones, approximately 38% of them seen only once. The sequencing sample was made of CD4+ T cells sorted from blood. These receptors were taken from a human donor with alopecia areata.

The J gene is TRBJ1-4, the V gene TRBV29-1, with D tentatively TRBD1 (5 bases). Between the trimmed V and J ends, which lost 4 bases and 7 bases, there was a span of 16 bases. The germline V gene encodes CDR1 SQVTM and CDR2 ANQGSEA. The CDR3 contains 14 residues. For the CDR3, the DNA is TGCAGCGTTGCGGCAGTGGGGGGAGGTGAAAAACTGTTTTTT. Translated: CSVAAVGGGEKLFF. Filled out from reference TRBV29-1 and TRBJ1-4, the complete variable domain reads SAVISQKPSRDICQRGTSLTIQCQVDSQVTMMFWYRQQPGQSLTLIATANQGSEATYESGFVIDKFPISRPNLTFSTLTVSNMSPEDSSIYLCSVAAVGGGEKLFFGSGTQLSVL.

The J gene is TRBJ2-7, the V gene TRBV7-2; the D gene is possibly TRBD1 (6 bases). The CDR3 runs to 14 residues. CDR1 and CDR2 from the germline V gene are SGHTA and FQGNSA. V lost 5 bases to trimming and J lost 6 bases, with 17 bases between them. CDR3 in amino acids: CASSGQTGSREQYF. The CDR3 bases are TGTGCCAGCAGCGGACAAACAGGGTCTCGCGAGCAGTACTTC. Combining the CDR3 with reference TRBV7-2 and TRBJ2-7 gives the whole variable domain GAGVSQSPSNKVTEKGKDVELRCDPISGHTALYWYRQSLGQGLEFLIYFQGNSAPDKSGLPSDRFSAERTGGSVSTLTIQRTQQEDSAVYLCASSGQTGSREQYFGPGTRLTVT.

The CDR3 region is CSVTDRGETQYF. For the CDR3, the DNA is TGCAGCGTTACAGACAGGGGTGAGACCCAGTACTTC. This chain uses TRBV29-1 with TRBJ2-5, with 8 bases lining up with TRBD1. This CDR3 has 12 residues. Trimming cost V 5 bases and J 5 bases; bases outside gene matches: 4. Germline V gene lookup returns CDR1 SQVTM and CDR2 ANQGSEA.

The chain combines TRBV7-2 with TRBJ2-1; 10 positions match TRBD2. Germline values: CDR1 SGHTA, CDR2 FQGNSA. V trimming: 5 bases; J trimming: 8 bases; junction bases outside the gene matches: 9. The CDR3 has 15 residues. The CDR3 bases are TGTGCCAGCAGCCTCCGGGCTAGCGGGAGCCATGAGCAGTTCTTC. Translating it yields CASSLRASGSHEQFF.

The CDR3 reads CASSLPRGLYGYTF. The CDR3 bases are TGCGCCAGCAGCTTGCCCCGTGGTCTCTATGGCTACACCTTC. This chain uses TRBV5-1 with TRBJ1-2; D call uncertain. The V end lost 1 base, the J end lost 4 bases, and 11 bases lay between the germline ends. Germline V gene lookup returns CDR1 SGHRS and CDR2 YFSETQ. The CDR3 contains 14 residues.

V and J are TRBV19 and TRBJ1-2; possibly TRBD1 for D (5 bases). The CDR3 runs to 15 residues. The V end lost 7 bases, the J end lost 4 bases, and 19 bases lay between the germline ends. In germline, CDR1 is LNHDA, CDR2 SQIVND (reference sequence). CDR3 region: CASIPDRKLIYGYTF. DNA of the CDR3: TGTGCCAGTATACCAGACAGAAAATTAATCTATGGCTACACCTTC. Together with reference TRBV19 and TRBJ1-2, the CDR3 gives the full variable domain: DGGITQSPKYLFRKEGQNVTLSCEQNLNHDAMYWYRQDPGQGLRLIYYSQIVNDFQKGDIAEGYSVSREKKESFPLTVTSAQKNPTAFYLCASIPDRKLIYGYTFGSGTRLTVV.

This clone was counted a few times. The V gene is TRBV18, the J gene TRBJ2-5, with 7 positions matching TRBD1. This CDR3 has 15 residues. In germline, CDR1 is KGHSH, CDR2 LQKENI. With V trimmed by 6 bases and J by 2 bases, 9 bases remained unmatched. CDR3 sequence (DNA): TGTGCCAGCTCGTACAGGGGTTTGAATCAAGAGACCCAGTACTTC. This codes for CASSYRGLNQETQYF. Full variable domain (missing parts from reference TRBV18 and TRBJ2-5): NAGVMQNPRHLVRRRGQEARLRCSPMKGHSHVYWYRQLPEEGLKFMVYLQKENIIDESGMPKERFSAEFPKEGPSILRIQQVVRGDSAAYFCASSYRGLNQETQYFGPGTRLLVL.

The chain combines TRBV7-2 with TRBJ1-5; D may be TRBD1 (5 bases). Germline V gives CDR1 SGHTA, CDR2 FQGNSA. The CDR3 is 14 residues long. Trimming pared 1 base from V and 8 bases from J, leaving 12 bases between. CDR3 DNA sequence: TGTGCCAGCAGCTTAGAGGGGCGCCGAAAGCCCCAGCATTTT. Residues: CASSLEGRRKPQHF.

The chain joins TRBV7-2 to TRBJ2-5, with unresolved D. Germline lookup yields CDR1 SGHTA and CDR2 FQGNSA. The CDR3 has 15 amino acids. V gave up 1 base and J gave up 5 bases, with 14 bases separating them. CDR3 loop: CASSLGVNSRETQYF. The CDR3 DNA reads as TGTGCCAGCAGCTTAGGGGTTAACTCTCGGGAGACCCAGTACTTC.

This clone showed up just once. In nucleotides, the CDR3 is TGTGCCAGTTGGAGCCGGGACAGGGGAGAAACCCAGTACTTC. Amino acids: CASWSRDRGETQYF. This chain uses TRBV2 with TRBJ2-5; 10 nucleotides match TRBD1. Trimming at V came to 9 bases and at J to 8 bases, leaving 12 bases not matched to a gene. Germline values: CDR1 SNHLY, CDR2 FYNNEI. The CDR3 spans 14 residues. Combining the CDR3 with reference TRBV2 and TRBJ2-5 gives the whole variable domain EPEVTQTPSHQVTQMGQEVILRCVPISNHLYFYWYRQILGQKVEFLVSFYNNEISEKSEIFDDQFSVERPDGSNFTLKIRSTKLEDSAMYFCASWSRDRGETQYFGPGTRLLVL.

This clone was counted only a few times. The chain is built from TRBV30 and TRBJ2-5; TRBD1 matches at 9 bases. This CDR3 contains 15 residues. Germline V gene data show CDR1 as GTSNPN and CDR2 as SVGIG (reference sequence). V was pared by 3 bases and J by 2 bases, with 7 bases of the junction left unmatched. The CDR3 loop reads CAWSRGTGRQETQYF. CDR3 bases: TGTGCCTGGAGCCGGGGGACAGGGAGACAAGAGACCCAGTACTTC. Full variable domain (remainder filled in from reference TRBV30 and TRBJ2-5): SQTIHQWPATLVQPVGSPLSLECTVEGTSNPNLYWYRQAAGRGLQLLFYSVGIGQISSEVPQNLSASRPQDRQFILSSKKLLLSDSGFYLCAWSRGTGRQETQYFGPGTRLLVL.

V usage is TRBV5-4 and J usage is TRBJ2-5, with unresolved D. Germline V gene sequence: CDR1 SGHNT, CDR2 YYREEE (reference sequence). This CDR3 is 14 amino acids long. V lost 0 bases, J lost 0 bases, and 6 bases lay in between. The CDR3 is CASSLGNNQETQYF. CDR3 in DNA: TGTGCCAGCAGCTTGGGTAATAACCAAGAGACCCAGTACTTC.

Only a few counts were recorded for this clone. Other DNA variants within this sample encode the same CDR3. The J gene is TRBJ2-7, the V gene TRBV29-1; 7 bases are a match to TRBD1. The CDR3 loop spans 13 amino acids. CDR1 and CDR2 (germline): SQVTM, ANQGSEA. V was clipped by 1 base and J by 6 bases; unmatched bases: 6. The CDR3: CSVEGDRAGEQYF. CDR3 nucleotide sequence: TGCAGCGTTGAAGGCGACAGGGCTGGCGAGCAGTACTTC.

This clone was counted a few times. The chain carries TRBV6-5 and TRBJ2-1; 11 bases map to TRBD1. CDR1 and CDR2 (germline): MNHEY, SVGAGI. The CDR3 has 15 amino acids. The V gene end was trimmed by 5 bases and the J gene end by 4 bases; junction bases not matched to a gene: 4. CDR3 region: CASSVDRGPYNEQFF. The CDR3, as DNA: TGTGCCAGCAGTGTGGACAGGGGGCCGTACAATGAGCAGTTCTTC.

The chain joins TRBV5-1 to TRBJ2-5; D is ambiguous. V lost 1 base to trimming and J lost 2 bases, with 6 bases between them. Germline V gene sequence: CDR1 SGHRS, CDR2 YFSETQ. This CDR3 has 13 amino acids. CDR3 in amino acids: CASSLSKQETQYF. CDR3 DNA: TGCGCCAGCAGCTTGTCGAAGCAAGAGACCCAGTACTTC.

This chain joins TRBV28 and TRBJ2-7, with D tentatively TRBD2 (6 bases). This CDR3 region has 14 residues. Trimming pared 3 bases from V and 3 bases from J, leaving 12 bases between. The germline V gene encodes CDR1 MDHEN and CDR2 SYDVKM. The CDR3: CASSFSAGIYEQYF. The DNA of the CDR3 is TGTGCCAGCAGTTTTTCGGCGGGAATCTACGAGCAGTACTTC. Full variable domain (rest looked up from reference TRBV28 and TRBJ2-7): DVKVTQSSRYLVKRTGEKVFLECVQDMDHENMFWYRQDPGLGLRLIYFSYDVKMKEKGDIPEGYSVSREKKERFSLILESASTNQTSMYLCASSFSAGIYEQYFGPGTRLTVT.

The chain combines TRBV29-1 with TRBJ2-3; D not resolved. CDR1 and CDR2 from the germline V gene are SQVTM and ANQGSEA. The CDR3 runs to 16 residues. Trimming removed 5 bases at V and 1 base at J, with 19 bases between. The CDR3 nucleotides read TGCAGCGTTCCGGAGTTGCCCCGGAGCGGCACAGATACGCAGTATTTT. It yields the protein CSVPELPRSGTDTQYF.

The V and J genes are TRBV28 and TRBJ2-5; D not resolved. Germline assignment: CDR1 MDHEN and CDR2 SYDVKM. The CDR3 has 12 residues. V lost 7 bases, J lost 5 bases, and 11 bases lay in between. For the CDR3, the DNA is TGTGCCAGCACCCGCCCCCGGGAGACCCAGTACTTC. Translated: CASTRPRETQYF.

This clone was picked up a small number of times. CDR3 DNA: TGCAGCGTTGTCCCCATCCAAGAGACCCAGTACTTC. Translation gives CSVVPIQETQYF. The chain joins TRBV29-1 to TRBJ2-5; D ambiguous. The CDR3 has 12 residues. Germline V gene data show CDR1 as SQVTM and CDR2 as ANQGSEA. The V and J ends lost 4 bases and 1 base respectively, with 7 bases between them.

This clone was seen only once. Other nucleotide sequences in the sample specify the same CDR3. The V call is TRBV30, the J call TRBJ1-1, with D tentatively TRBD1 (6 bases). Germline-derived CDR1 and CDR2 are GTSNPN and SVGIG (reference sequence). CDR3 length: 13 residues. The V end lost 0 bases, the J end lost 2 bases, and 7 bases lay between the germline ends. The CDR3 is CAWSVQGNTEAFF. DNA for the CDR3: TGTGCCTGGAGTGTACAGGGAAACACTGAAGCTTTCTTT.

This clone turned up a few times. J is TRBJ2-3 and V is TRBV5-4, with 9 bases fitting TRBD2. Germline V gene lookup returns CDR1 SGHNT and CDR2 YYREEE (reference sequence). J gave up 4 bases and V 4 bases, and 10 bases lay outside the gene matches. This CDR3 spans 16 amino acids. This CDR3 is CASSLSRGGGADTQYF. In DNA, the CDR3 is TGTGCCAGCAGCCTTTCGCGGGGGGGCGGGGCAGATACGCAGTATTTT.